Each of the 6 T cell receptor beta chains below was sequenced from the same sample in a study of T cells after yellow fever vaccination. In TCRdb, the 5' RACE reads were re-called with MiXCR into one record per CDR3 protein. The sample includes hundreds of thousands of distinct CDR3 sequences, roughly 7.5% of them seen just once. Sequencing was performed on PBMCs, taken more than 35 days after the first yellow fever vaccination. These receptors were collected from a man in his late teens or twenties who received the YFV17D yellow fever vaccine.

This chain links TRBV15 with TRBJ2-3; D may be TRBD1 or TRBD2 (5 bases each). Trimming removed 0 bases from V and 4 bases from J, with 8 bases in between. The length of the CDR3 is 14 residues. Germline V gene sequence: CDR1 LNHNV, CDR2 YYDKDF (reference sequence). CDR3 bases: TGTGCCACCAGCAGAGATCGGGGCTCAGATACGCAGTATTTT. Amino acids: CATSRDRGSDTQYF.

The chain combines TRBV20-1 with TRBJ1-6; no firm D call. Trimming cost V 3 bases and J 12 bases, with 24 bases left between them. The germline CDR1 and CDR2 sequences are DFQATT and SNEGSKA (reference sequence). The CDR3 contains 16 residues. This chain's CDR3 is CSASQPSGSPPRPLHF. Written as DNA, the CDR3 is TGCAGTGCTAGTCAACCGTCAGGCAGTCCTCCCCGACCCCTCCACTTT.

The genes are TRBV9 and TRBJ2-1; the D gene is possibly TRBD2 (6 bases). V lost 0 bases and J lost 4, with 8 bases in between. Looked up from germline, CDR1 is SGDLS and CDR2 is YYNGEE. CDR3 length: 14 residues. This CDR3 reads CASSVGGTYNEQFF. CDR3 in DNA: TGTGCCAGCAGCGTAGGGGGGACTTACAATGAGCAGTTCTTC.

The chain employs TRBV14 and TRBJ1-4; D possibly corresponds to TRBD1 (6 bases). The germline V and J ends were trimmed by 1 base and 6 bases, with 12 bases remaining between them. The V gene's germline CDR1 is SGHDN and CDR2 FVKESK. CDR3 length: 15 residues. The CDR3 loop reads CASSQVWDIDEKLFF. The CDR3 DNA reads as TGTGCCAGCAGCCAAGTGTGGGACATAGATGAAAAACTGTTTTTT.

This clonotype was observed a few times. The chain joins TRBV12-3 or TRBV12-4 to TRBJ2-3, with 9 bases lining up with TRBD2. V lost 5 bases, J lost 1 base, and 7 bases stayed unmatched. This CDR3 has 16 residues. In DNA form, the CDR3 reads TGTGCCAGCAGTCCCGGCGGGGGGGCTGGCACAGATACGCAGTATTTT. It yields the protein CASSPGGGAGTDTQYF.

This chain uses TRBV18 with TRBJ1-1; D not certain. Germline V gene lookup returns CDR1 KGHSH and CDR2 LQKENI. The ends were cut back, 2 bases at V and 0 bases at J, with 16 bases in the middle. The CDR3 totals 17 residues. The DNA of the CDR3 is TGTGCCAGCTCACCAAATCCCCTTGGGCCCATGAACACTGAAGCTTTCTTT. Protein sequence: CASSPNPLGPMNTEAFF.